Described below is a single T cell receptor (beta chain) sequence and its context. What it recognizes is unknown. Germline lookup yields CDR1 LGHNA and CDR2 YSLEER. The V gene lost 4 bases and the J gene lost 4 bases, with 14 bases spanning the gap. CDR3 length: 15 residues. The entry originates in a study of beta chain features in type 1 diabetes. Study-wide findings and caveats: Sequencing used cDNA, and cells with high TCR expression could therefore be over-represented. A possible short-template PCR bias applies equally to patients and controls. For TCRB rearrangement, an influence of HLA type remained unresolved here. Moderately but significantly shorter TCRB CDR3s were found in Type 1 diabetes patients in all four CD4+ subsets.

What was sequenced were expressed TCRB transcripts, since all of the isolated RNA had been reverse transcribed. Profiled with immunoSEQ multiplex PCR; TCRdb holds only in-frame clones, not every one. This sample has a few hundred thousand clones; 30% occur once, and the top ten carry 0.05% to 0.065%. The rearrangement uses TRBV4-3 and TRBJ1-3; tentative D call: TRBD1 (5 bases). This clonotype was obtained from a man aged 18-30 years in good health. The sample taken for sequencing was naive CD4+ T cells from blood. CDR3 coding DNA: TGCGCCAGCAGCCTATCGACAGCGCCGGGAAACACCATATATTTT. Residues: CASSLSTAPGNTIYF.